Below are 32 T cell receptor beta chains sequenced from a single sample in a study of blood T cells in healthy people across ages. Combining a sample-barcoded 5' primer with a J-beta primer mix, a second PCR ran for roughly 7 to 11 cycles. TCRdb redid the calling of the 5' RACE reads with MiXCR, one entry per CDR3 protein. The sample carries 600,000 or so distinct CDR3 sequences, roughly 43% recorded once. Sample: blood. These receptors were taken from a man older than 75 in good health.

The chain employs TRBV20-1 and TRBJ2-3; D not certain. Per germline, CDR1 DFQATT and CDR2 SNEGSKA (reference sequence). The CDR3 is made up of 16 amino acids. Deletions cut 0 bases from V and 0 bases from J, with 13 bases between. The chain's CDR3 is CSAREVNRDSTDTQYF. CDR3 in DNA: TGCAGTGCTAGAGAGGTGAACAGAGATAGCACAGATACGCAGTATTTT.

This clonotype was counted only a few times. This chain uses TRBV29-1 with TRBJ1-1; perhaps TRBD1 as D (5 bases). The germline gives CDR1 SQVTM, CDR2 ANQGSEA. The CDR3 extends over 11 amino acids. The CDR3 here is CTATANTEAFF. Here the CDR3 DNA reads TGCACCGCGACAGCGAACACTGAAGCTTTCTTT.

This chain connects TRBV20-1 to TRBJ2-5; no clear D. Looked up from germline, CDR1 is DFQATT and CDR2 is SNEGSKA (reference sequence). V gave up 0 bases and J gave up 5 bases, with 13 bases separating them. The CDR3 is made up of 14 amino acids. The CDR3: CSARDPVRTETQYF. CDR3 DNA: TGCAGTGCTAGAGATCCGGTTAGAACGGAGACCCAGTACTTC.

This chain joins TRBV6-6 and TRBJ2-1, with D tentatively TRBD2 (7 bases). The V end lost 7 bases, the J end lost 5 bases, and 18 bases lay between the germline ends. The CDR3 totals 15 residues. CDR1 MNHNY and CDR2 SVGAGI come from the germline V gene (reference sequence). This CDR3 is CASKNGGGGNNEQFF. The DNA for the CDR3 is TGTGCCAGCAAAAACGGGGGAGGGGGAAACAATGAGCAGTTCTTC.

This clonotype was recorded a few times. V and J are TRBV20-1 and TRBJ2-5; TRBD2 matches 10 bases. CDR1 and CDR2 (germline): DFQATT, SNEGSKA (reference sequence). This CDR3 is 17 amino acids long. The V segment lost 0 bases and the J segment 5 bases; nucleotides outside the gene matches: 12. For the CDR3, the DNA is TGCAGTGCTAGAGATTTCCTAGCGGGAGATCGGTGGGAGACCCAGTACTTC. Its protein product is CSARDFLAGDRWETQYF.

Many counts were recorded for this clonotype. The chain is built from TRBV6-6 and TRBJ2-1, with D tentatively TRBD2 (6 bases). From germline, CDR1 is MNHNY and CDR2 SVGAGI (reference sequence). CDR3 length equals 16 residues. The V and J ends lost 2 bases and 2 bases respectively, with 13 bases between them. CDR3 in DNA: TGTGCCAGCAGTTACCCCGGGACTGGCGCCTACAATGAGCAGTTCTTC. Translating gives CASSYPGTGAYNEQFF.

The J gene is TRBJ2-1, the V gene TRBV29-1; possibly TRBD2 for D (5 bases). CDR3 length: 12 residues. V shed 6 bases and J shed 8 bases, with 14 bases lying between them. The germline V gene encodes CDR1 SQVTM and CDR2 ANQGSEA. CDR3: CSVLGGGDEQFF. The CDR3 DNA reads as TGCAGCGTCCTCGGAGGTGGGGATGAGCAGTTCTTC.

This rearrangement joins TRBV5-6 to TRBJ2-6; tentative D call: TRBD1 (6 bases). This CDR3 has 17 amino acids. In germline, CDR1 is SGHDT, CDR2 YYEEEE. Trimming left V 2 bases short and J 0 bases short, with 12 bases between. CDR3 in DNA: TGTGCCAGCAGCTTTCCTGGGACATCCTCTGGGGCCAACGTCCTGACTTTC. Its translation is CASSFPGTSSGANVLTF.

The V and J genes are TRBV6-5 and TRBJ1-5; 7 nucleotides agree with TRBD1. Germline V gene sequence: CDR1 MNHEY, CDR2 SVGAGI. This CDR3 is built from 15 residues. The V and J ends lost 6 bases and 2 bases, in that order; junction bases with no gene match: 7. CDR3 bases: TGTGCCAGCAGACAAGGAGGGACAGGCAATCAGCCCCAGCATTTT. It is translated as CASRQGGTGNQPQHF.

V usage is TRBV25-1 and J usage is TRBJ2-7, with a possible D match to TRBD1 (7 bases). This CDR3 comprises 14 residues. Trimming shortened V by 5 bases and J by 7 bases, and 18 bases separated the two germline ends. Germline CDR1 reads MGHDK; CDR2 reads SYGVNS. The CDR3 DNA is TGTGCCAGCAGTCCGACAGGGCGAGGGGGGGAGCAGTACTTC. This gives the protein CASSPTGRGGEQYF.

Notes on this clonotype: The junction does not match germline at one end; this may be a read error. V usage is TRBV20-1 and J usage is TRBJ2-1, with a weak D call TRBD2 (5 bases). The CDR3 runs to 14 residues. Germline CDR1 is DFQATT and CDR2 is SNEGSKA (reference sequence). This chain's CDR3 is CNARDRLARGEQFF. The DNA for the CDR3 is TGCAATGCTAGAGATCGGCTAGCTCGGGGTGAGCAGTTCTTC.

The chain's CDR3 is CASSSRGQETQYF. CDR3 DNA sequence: TGTGCCAGCAGCTCCCGGGGCCAAGAGACCCAGTACTTC. The chain carries TRBV7-3 and TRBJ2-5; a possible D gene is TRBD2 (5 bases). The V gene lost 4 bases and the J gene lost 1 base, with 7 bases spanning the gap. Germline V gene sequence: CDR1 SGHTA, CDR2 FQGTGA. The CDR3 runs 13 residues.

As concerns this clonotype: One base away lies a much larger clone, so this may be a sequencing read error. CDR3 loop: CASRLSGFNEKLFF. CDR3 nucleotide sequence: TGTGCCAGCAGGCTCAGTGGCTTTAATGAAAAACTGTTTTTT. V gene TRBV6-6 combines with J gene TRBJ1-4; D is unclear. V lost 6 bases and J lost 4, with 12 bases in between. CDR1 is MNHNY and CDR2 is SVGAGI in the germline V gene (reference sequence). The CDR3 spans 14 residues.

The V call is TRBV21-1, the J call TRBJ2-4; the table's D call, TRBD1, has no DNA check behind it. TRBV21-1 is a documented pseudogene. CDR3 length: 18 amino acids. CDR3 region: CASSTDPPGMGAKNIQYF. The DNA for the CDR3 is TGTGCCAGCAGCACTGATCCCCCCGGCATGGGGGCCAAAAACATTCAGTACTTC.

The chain joins TRBV29-1 to TRBJ2-7, with D possibly TRBD1 on 6 matching bases. Germline CDR1 is SQVTM and CDR2 is ANQGSEA. The CDR3 is 12 residues long. Trimming took 2 bases from V and 6 from J, leaving 11 bases between them. CDR3 nucleotides: TGCAGCGTTGAAAGTCCAGGGGTCGAGCAGTACTTC. This codes for CSVESPGVEQYF.

The chain employs TRBV20-1 and TRBJ1-5; 11 positions match TRBD1. V was clipped by 3 bases and J by 6 bases; unmatched bases: 7. Germline V gene data show CDR1 as DFQATT and CDR2 as SNEGSKA (reference sequence). The CDR3 has 15 amino acids. The CDR3 spells CSASARTGGSQPQHF. The CDR3 nucleotides are TGCAGTGCTAGCGCCCGGACAGGGGGCAGTCAGCCCCAGCATTTT.

J is TRBJ2-1 and V is TRBV27; TRBD2 aligns across 12 bases. Germline assignment: CDR1 MNHEY and CDR2 SMNVEV (reference sequence). J gave up 13 bases and V 6 bases, and 13 bases lay outside the gene matches. This CDR3 spans 15 amino acids. This CDR3 is CASRTGLAGGETQFF. CDR3 in DNA: TGTGCCAGCAGGACAGGGCTAGCGGGAGGGGAGACCCAGTTCTTC.

Regarding this clonotype: This may be a read error, as it is one base from a much larger clone. V usage is TRBV6-6 and J usage is TRBJ2-1; D may be TRBD2 (6 bases). This CDR3 region has 16 residues. Per the germline V gene, CDR1 is MNHNY and CDR2 is SVGAGI (reference sequence). The V and J ends lost 7 bases and 4 bases respectively, with 20 bases between them. The CDR3 nucleotides read TGTGCCAGCACATCAGCCCGGGAGCTAGCGTACAATGAGCAGTTCTTC. Protein sequence: CASTSARELAYNEQFF.

The table lists this clonotype with a few counts. The chain links TRBV20-1 to TRBJ1-2; D ambiguous. Germline V gives CDR1 DFQATT, CDR2 SNEGSKA (reference sequence). Trimming removed 5 bases from V and 8 bases from J, with 18 bases in between. This CDR3 is built from 13 residues. CDR3 region: CSAPTLLVGGYTF. The DNA for the CDR3 is TGCAGTGCTCCTACCCTTCTGGTTGGAGGCTACACCTTC.

The chain couples TRBV10-3 to TRBJ2-7; 7 bases align to TRBD1. The CDR3 contains 16 residues. The germline gives CDR1 ENHRY, CDR2 SYGVKD. J was trimmed by 7 bases and V by 0 bases; bases with no gene match: 12. CDR3 bases: TGTGCCATCAGTGAGTCCCCCTCGGGACAGTACAATGAGCAGTACTTC. This translates into CAISESPSGQYNEQYF.

This clonotype occurred once. The chain joins TRBV7-9 to TRBJ2-7; TRBD2 aligns across 8 bases. The germline CDR1 and CDR2 sequences are SEHNR and FQNEAQ (reference sequence). The trim removed 0 bases at V and 1 base at J, leaving 5 bases unmatched. This CDR3 comprises 16 residues. CDR3 bases: TGTGCCAGCAGCTTAGCGAGGGGACTAGGGTCCTACGAGCAGTACTTC. This encodes CASSLARGLGSYEQYF.

In this sample, this clonotype turned up once. The chain joins TRBV30 to TRBJ1-2; 8 positions match TRBD1. Germline trimming cut 3 bases from V and 7 bases from J; bases unmatched to any gene: 7. CDR3 length: 13 residues. CDR1 and CDR2 (germline): GTSNPN, SVGIG (reference sequence). CDR3: CAWRGQAAAGYTF. The DNA for the CDR3 is TGTGCCTGGAGGGGACAGGCGGCCGCTGGCTACACCTTC.

The chain joins TRBV9 to TRBJ2-3, with 9 nucleotides matching TRBD1. With 3 bases clipped from V and 8 bases from J, the junction kept 13 bases outside the gene matches. The CDR3 is made up of 16 amino acids. Germline CDR1 reads SGDLS; CDR2 reads YYNGEE. The CDR3 nucleotides are TGTGCCAGCAGCGCAAGTTCGGGACAGGGACCAGCTACGCAGTATTTT. It yields the protein CASSASSGQGPATQYF.

The chain joins TRBV15 to TRBJ1-2; D is undetermined. The CDR3 totals 13 residues. Per the germline V gene, CDR1 is LNHNV and CDR2 is YYDKDF (reference sequence). The germline V and J ends were trimmed by 4 bases and 4 bases, with 10 bases remaining between them. CDR3 DNA sequence: TGTGCCACCAGCACTGGGGAGTCCTATGGCTACACCTTC. Its translation: CATSTGESYGYTF.

This clonotype appeared a few times. The rearrangement links TRBV7-9 to TRBJ1-4, with TRBD1 identical over 7 bases. The CDR3 consists of 15 residues. V dropped 6 bases and J dropped 3; count of bases not matched to a gene: 7. Germline V CDR1 and CDR2: SEHNR, FQNEAQ (reference sequence). CDR3 sequence reads: CASRQGRSANEKLFF. The CDR3 bases are TGTGCCAGCAGACAGGGGAGGTCGGCTAATGAAAAACTGTTTTTT.

This clonotype has only a few counts. V usage is TRBV20-1 and J usage is TRBJ2-5; D is unresolved. The germline gives CDR1 DFQATT, CDR2 SNEGSKA (reference sequence). Trimming took off 1 base at V and 3 bases at J, with 12 bases between the two ends. The length of the CDR3 is 14 residues. CDR3 DNA: TGCAGTGCTAGAGCGACCAACTCCAAAGAGACCCAGTACTTC. The encoded protein is CSARATNSKETQYF.

The chain is built from TRBV7-2 and TRBJ2-7; 7 bases align to TRBD1. The V gene end was trimmed by 5 bases and the J gene end by 2 bases; junction bases not matched to a gene: 6. Per germline, CDR1 SGHTA and CDR2 FQGNSA. The CDR3 consists of 14 residues. The CDR3 nucleotides are TGTGCCAGCAGCCACGGGGACAGACCCTACGAGCAGTACTTC. Translating it yields CASSHGDRPYEQYF.

CDR3 amino acids: CSVDPLRTTTGQFF. The CDR3 DNA reads TGCAGCGTTGACCCACTCCGGACAACGACAGGGCAGTTCTTC. The gene calls are TRBV29-1 and TRBJ2-1, with D possibly being TRBD1 (6 bases). The V end lost 3 bases, the J end lost 12 bases, and 21 bases lay between the germline ends. The germline CDR1 and CDR2 sequences are SQVTM and ANQGSEA. CDR3 length: 14 amino acids.

CDR3 protein: CASSSPGLAGGRQFF. CDR3 DNA: TGTGCCAGCAGCTCACCGGGACTAGCGGGAGGACGGCAGTTCTTC. The V and J genes are TRBV28 and TRBJ2-1, with 15 bases lining up with TRBD2. The CDR3 extends over 15 amino acids. Per the germline V gene, CDR1 is MDHEN and CDR2 is SYDVKM. V trimming: 6 bases; J trimming: 12 bases; junction bases outside the gene matches: 9.

The CDR3 is CAWTPGFYNEQFF. In DNA form, the CDR3 reads TGTGCCTGGACTCCAGGGTTCTACAATGAGCAGTTCTTC. The chain joins TRBV30 to TRBJ2-1; possible D gene TRBD1, 5 bases. The CDR3 covers 13 residues. The ends were cut back, 4 bases at V and 3 bases at J, with 10 bases in the middle. The germline V gene encodes CDR1 GTSNPN and CDR2 SVGIG (reference sequence). The full variable domain, with the rest looked up from reference TRBV30 and TRBJ2-1, is SQTIHQWPATLVQPVGSPLSLECTVEGTSNPNLYWYRQAAGRGLQLLFYSVGIGQISSEVPQNLSASRPQDRQFILSSKKLLLSDSGFYLCAWTPGFYNEQFFGPGTRLTVL.

Here the CDR3 DNA reads TGTGCCAGCAGTTTTTGGGGAAGGGCTGAGCAGTTCTTC. Translation gives CASSFWGRAEQFF. The chain links TRBV27 to TRBJ2-1; D is uncertain. The CDR3 has 13 amino acids. With 3 bases removed from V and 9 bases from J, the gap between germline ends came to 12 bases. CDR1 and CDR2 from the germline V gene are MNHEY and SMNVEV (reference sequence).

The chain links TRBV6-6 to TRBJ1-5; unclear D gene. CDR1 and CDR2 from the germline V gene are MNHNY and SVGAGI (reference sequence). The CDR3 covers 15 residues. The germline V and J ends were trimmed by 6 bases and 0 bases, with 12 bases remaining between them. The CDR3 is CASSPPGYSNQPQHF. In nucleotides, the CDR3 is TGTGCCAGCAGCCCCCCCGGTTATAGCAATCAGCCCCAGCATTTT.